This T cell receptor beta chain was observed in a study of Ad26.COV2.S vaccination and SARS-CoV-2 variants (dated by TCRdb to about 2021). About the full investigation: Vaccine-arm donors were drawn from COV1001, a multicentre, randomized, double-blind, placebo-controlled phase I-IIa trial of Ad26.COV2.S in healthy adults. Ad26.COV2.S was administered intramuscularly at 5 x 10^10 or 1 x 10^11 viral particles, either as a single shot or as two shots given 56 days apart. TCRbeta repertoire sequencing served as the tool for gauging how specific and how broad the SARS-CoV-2-reactive T cell receptors were following Ad26.COV2.S vaccination. A total of 32 samples were included in the TCR-sequenced set, comprising some 20 Ad26.COV2.S vaccine recipients, 5 placebo recipients and 8 SARS-CoV-2 convalescent individuals. Trial participants were randomized into five groups of five: low-dose or high-dose Ad26.COV2.S given once or twice, or placebo on both occasions. Investigators did not know the trial group allocation while performing experiments and assessing outcomes.

CDR1 and CDR2 were assigned from the germline V gene as MNHEY and SVGAGI. V lost 8 bases and J lost 4 bases, and the count of bases not matched to a germline gene is 8. Taken from cysteine to phenylalanine, the CDR3 has 14 residues. Only the CDR3 DNA stays, 42 bases, in frame from base 1. The investigation overall reported the following: After vaccination, spike-specific CD8+ and CD4+ T cell responses were reported to show substantial breadth. The authors noted that the TCR breadth and depth analyses may have underestimated total T cell responses. Higher spike-specific TCR breadth was observed in Ad26.COV2.S recipients than in placebo recipients (P = 0.0014). Comparing responses between vaccine doses or regimens was not something the study was powered to do. Non-spike TCR breadth was comparable between vaccine and placebo recipients, consistent with the vaccine containing only spike.

The immunoSEQ Assay was the method used to sequence TCRbeta CDR3 regions. After extraction, genomic DNA underwent amplification by bias-controlled multiplex PCR, followed by high-throughput sequencing. The paper's processing steps were these. To quantify the absolute abundance of each unique TCRbeta CDR3 region, sequences were collapsed and filtered. T cell fraction was estimated by normalizing TCRbeta template counts to usable DNA, with usable DNA measured through amplification of reference genes found in all nucleated cells. Repertoire TCRs were annotated as SARS-CoV-2-specific by exact matching of V gene, CDR3 amino acid sequence and J gene to a known reactive TCR set. The reference SARS-CoV-2 TCR set was derived from MIRA and filtered for enrichment in COVID-19-positive ImmuneCODE repertoires, a step that removed public or cross-reactive TCRs. Based on the MIRA antigens, annotated TCRs were further analysed at the level of specific ORF or position within ORF. Depth was the summed frequency of annotated unique rearrangements, while breadth was defined as annotated unique rearrangements over total unique productive rearrangements. Two-sided Wilcoxon rank-sum tests were applied when comparing TCR breadth between groups. The table comes from immuneACCESS by way of TCRdb, which keeps in-frame sequences with V and J called. Part of the clones is missing from these tables; in studies checked, under half for an unresolved V gene and the rest for unknown reasons. V, J and clone size were drawn from that table, and D and trimming were deduced from the DNA. The sample records about 470,000 clones, roughly 87% of which are singletons. Of the sample, less than 4.5% is held by the ten largest clones.

A remark on this clone: Its antigen is not yet known. One base away there is no much larger clone; base qualities are not given.

The treatment or condition label on this specimen signifies: approximately 18 received Ad26.COV2.S at low or high dose, single or two shots; 5 received placebo; per-sample allocation not given. For vaccine and placebo recipients, the sequenced repertoires came from samples collected on day 63 after the first injection. Between 29 July and 7 August 2020, Cohort 1b enrolled 20 to 30 adults aged 18-55 years at one site in Boston, USA. Ad26.COV2.S was a replication-incompetent adenovirus type 26 vector that expressed a prefusion-stabilized SARS-CoV-2 spike protein derived from the original Wuhan strain.

This receptor was obtained from a person between 18 and 60 years old who received the Ad26.COV2.S COVID-19 vaccine or a placebo. The chain was built from TRBV6-5 and TRBJ1-2, with TRBD1 matching 9 junction bases. The sequences come from peripheral blood, collected in a trial of Ad26.COV2.S vaccine versus placebo. The nucleotide sequence is TGTGCCAGCGGATCGGGACAGGGTCCCTATGGCTACACCTTC. Its product reads: CASGSGQGPYGYTF.